The clone carrying this TCR beta chain was seen many times. Germline V gives CDR1 LNHNV, CDR2 YYDKDF (reference sequence). The length of the CDR3 is 14 residues. The trim removed 4 bases at V and 7 bases at J, leaving 6 bases unmatched. This entry comes from a study of T-cell memory formation after mild COVID-19. TCRdb recomputed calls from the 5' RACE reads with MiXCR, one row per CDR3 protein. The sample consists of roughly 300,000 distinct CDR3 sequences, 8% to 9% of them appearing once. The V gene is TRBV15, the J gene TRBJ1-2; 10 bases fit TRBD1. The receptor's source is a man between 18 and 35 years old who had mild COVID-19 (a few samples of this study predate the infection). Cell type and time point are not known. The specimen was PBMCs or a T cell subset sorted from them (not recorded which). The CDR3 region has the DNA TGTGCCACCAGCATGACAGGGGGCGCGCTTGGCTACACCTTC. Its protein product is CATSMTGGALGYTF.